This T cell receptor beta chain derives from a study of T cell responses to AZD1222 COVID-19 vaccine. Assay: immunoSEQ multiplex PCR; the TCRdb copy retains only in-frame clones and omits some. The sample has around 170,000 clones; approximately 91% are singletons. The CDR3 sequence is 15 residues long. The germline V gene has CDR1 SGHAT and CDR2 FQNNGV. J lost 4 bases, V lost 5 bases, and 7 bases had no gene match. This sequence was found in an adult in good health. Sequencing was performed on peripheral blood, taken on day 0 of AZD1222 vaccination. The chain links TRBV11-2 to TRBJ2-5; 10 bases fit TRBD1. The CDR3 DNA is TGTGCCAGCAGCCTCGACAGGGGGCAGGGAGAGACCCAGTACTTC. Translating it yields CASSLDRGQGETQYF. The full variable domain, with the rest looked up from reference TRBV11-2 and TRBJ2-5, is EAGVAQSPRYKIIEKRQSVAFWCNPISGHATLYWYQQILGQGPKLLIQFQNNGVVDDSQLPKDRFSAERLKGVDSTLKIQPAKLEDSAVYLCASSLDRGQGETQYFGPGTRLLVL.